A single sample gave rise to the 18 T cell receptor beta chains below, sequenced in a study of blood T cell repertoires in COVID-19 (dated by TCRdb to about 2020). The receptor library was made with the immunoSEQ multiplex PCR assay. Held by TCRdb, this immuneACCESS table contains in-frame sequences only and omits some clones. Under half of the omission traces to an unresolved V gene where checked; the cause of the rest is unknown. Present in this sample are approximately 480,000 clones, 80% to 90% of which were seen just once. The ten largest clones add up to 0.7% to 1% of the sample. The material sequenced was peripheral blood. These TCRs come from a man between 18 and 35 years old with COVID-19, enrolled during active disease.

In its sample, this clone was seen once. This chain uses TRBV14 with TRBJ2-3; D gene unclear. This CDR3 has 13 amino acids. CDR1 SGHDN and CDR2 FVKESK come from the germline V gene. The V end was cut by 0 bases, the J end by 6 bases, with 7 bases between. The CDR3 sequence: CASSQDPGDTQYF. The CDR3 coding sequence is TGTGCCAGCAGCCAAGATCCCGGGGATACGCAGTATTTT.

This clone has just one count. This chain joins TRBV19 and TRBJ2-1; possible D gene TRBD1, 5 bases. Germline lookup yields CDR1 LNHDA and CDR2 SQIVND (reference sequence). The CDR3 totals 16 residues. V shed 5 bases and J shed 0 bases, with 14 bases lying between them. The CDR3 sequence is CASSQSQGSSYNEQFF. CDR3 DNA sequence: TGTGCCAGTAGTCAATCCCAGGGTAGCTCCTACAATGAGCAGTTCTTC.

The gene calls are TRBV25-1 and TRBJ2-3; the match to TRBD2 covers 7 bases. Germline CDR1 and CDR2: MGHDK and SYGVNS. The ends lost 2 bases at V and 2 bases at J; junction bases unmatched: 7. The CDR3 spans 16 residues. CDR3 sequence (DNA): TGTGCCAGCAGTGAAACGGCTGCGGGGGACACAGATACGCAGTATTTT. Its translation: CASSETAAGDTDTQYF.

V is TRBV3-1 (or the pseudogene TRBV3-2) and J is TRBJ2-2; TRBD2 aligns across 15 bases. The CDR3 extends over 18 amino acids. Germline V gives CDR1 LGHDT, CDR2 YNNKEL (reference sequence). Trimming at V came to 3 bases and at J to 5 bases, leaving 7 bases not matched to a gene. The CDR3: CASSQLPGTSGRTGELFF. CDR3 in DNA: TGTGCCAGCAGCCAGCTACCAGGGACTAGCGGGAGGACCGGGGAGCTGTTTTTT.

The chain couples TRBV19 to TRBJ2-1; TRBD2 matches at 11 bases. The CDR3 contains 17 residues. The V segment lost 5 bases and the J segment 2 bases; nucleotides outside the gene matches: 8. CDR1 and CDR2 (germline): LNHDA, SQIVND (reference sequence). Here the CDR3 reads CASSLTSGTHAYNEQFF. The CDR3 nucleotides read TGTGCCAGTAGTCTGACTAGCGGGACGCATGCCTACAATGAGCAGTTCTTC.

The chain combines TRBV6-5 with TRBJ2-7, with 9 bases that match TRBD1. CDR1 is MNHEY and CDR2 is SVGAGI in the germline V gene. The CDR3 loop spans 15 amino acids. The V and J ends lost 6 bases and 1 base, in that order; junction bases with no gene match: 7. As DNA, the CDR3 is TGTGCCAGCAGGACGGGGACAGGGATATCCTACGAGCAGTACTTC. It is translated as CASRTGTGISYEQYF.

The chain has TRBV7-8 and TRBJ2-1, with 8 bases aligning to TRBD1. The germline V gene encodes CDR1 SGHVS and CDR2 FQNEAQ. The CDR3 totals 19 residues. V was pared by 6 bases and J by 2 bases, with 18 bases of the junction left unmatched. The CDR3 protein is CASSQPPTGGCGAYNEQFF. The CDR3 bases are TGTGCCAGCAGTCAACCCCCTACAGGGGGGTGCGGAGCCTACAATGAGCAGTTCTTC.

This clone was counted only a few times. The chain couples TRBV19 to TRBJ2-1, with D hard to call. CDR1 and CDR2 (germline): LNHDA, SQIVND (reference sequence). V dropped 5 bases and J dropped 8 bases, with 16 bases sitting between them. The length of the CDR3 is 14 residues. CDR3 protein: CASSLSKAVHEQFF. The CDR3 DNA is TGTGCCAGTAGTTTGTCCAAGGCGGTCCATGAGCAGTTCTTC. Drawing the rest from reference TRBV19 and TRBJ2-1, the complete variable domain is DGGITQSPKYLFRKEGQNVTLSCEQNLNHDAMYWYRQDPGQGLRLIYYSQIVNDFQKGDIAEGYSVSREKKESFPLTVTSAQKNPTAFYLCASSLSKAVHEQFFGPGTRLTVL.

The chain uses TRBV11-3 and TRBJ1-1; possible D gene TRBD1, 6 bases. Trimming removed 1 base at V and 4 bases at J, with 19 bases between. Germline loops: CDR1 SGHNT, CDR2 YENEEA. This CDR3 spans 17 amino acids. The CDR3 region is CASSLVDARGGSTEAFF. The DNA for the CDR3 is TGTGCCAGCAGCTTAGTTGACGCCAGGGGAGGGAGCACTGAAGCTTTCTTT.

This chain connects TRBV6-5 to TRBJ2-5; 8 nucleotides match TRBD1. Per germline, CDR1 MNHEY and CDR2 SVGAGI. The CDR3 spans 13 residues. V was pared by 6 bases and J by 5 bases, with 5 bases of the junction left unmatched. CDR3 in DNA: TGTGCCAGCAGCTCAGGGGGCGCGGAGACCCAGTACTTC. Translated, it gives CASSSGGAETQYF.

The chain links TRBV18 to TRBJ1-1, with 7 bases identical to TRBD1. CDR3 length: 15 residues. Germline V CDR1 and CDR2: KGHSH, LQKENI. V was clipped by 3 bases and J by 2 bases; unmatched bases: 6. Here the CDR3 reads CASSPPTGQNTEAFF. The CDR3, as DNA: TGTGCCAGCTCACCCCCGACAGGGCAAAACACTGAAGCTTTCTTT.

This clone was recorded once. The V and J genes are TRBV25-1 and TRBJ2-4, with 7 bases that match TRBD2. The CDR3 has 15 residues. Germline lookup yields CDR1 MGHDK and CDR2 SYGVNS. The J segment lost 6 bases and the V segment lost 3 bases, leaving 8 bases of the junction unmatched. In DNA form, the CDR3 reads TGTGCCAGCAGTGAGGGGGGGGGATTCGGAAACATTCAGTACTTC. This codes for CASSEGGGFGNIQYF.

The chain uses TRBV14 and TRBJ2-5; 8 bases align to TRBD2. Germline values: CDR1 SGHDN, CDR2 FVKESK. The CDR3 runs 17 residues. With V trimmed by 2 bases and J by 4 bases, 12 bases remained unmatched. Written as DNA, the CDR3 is TGTGCCAGCAGCCAATTTCTGGTCGCGGGGGGCGCAGAGACCCAGTACTTC. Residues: CASSQFLVAGGAETQYF.

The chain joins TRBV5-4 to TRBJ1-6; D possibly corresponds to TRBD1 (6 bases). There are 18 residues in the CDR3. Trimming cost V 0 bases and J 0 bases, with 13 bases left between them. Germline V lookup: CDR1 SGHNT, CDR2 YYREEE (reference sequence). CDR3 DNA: TGTGCCAGCAGCTTGGCCCGAGGGGGTGGCTCCTATAATTCACCCCTCCACTTT. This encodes CASSLARGGGSYNSPLHF.

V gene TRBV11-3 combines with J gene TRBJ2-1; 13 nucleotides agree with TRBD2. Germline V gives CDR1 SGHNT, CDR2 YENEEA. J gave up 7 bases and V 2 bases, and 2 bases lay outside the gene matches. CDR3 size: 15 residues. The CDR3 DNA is TGTGCCAGCAGCTTAACACTAGCGGGAGGGAATGAGCAGTTCTTC. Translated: CASSLTLAGGNEQFF.

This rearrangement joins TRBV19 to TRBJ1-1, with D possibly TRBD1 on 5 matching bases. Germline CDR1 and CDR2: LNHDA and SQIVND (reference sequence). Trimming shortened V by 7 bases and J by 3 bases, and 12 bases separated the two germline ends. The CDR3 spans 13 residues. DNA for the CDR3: TGTGCCAGTACCCGCCGGGGGGACACTGAAGCTTTCTTT. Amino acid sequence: CASTRRGDTEAFF.

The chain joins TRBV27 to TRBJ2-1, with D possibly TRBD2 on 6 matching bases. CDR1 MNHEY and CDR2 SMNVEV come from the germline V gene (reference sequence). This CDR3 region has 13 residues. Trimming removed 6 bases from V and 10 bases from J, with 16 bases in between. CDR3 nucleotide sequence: TGTGCCAGCAGCCCGGGACTCCCTCCCGAGCAGTTCTTC. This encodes CASSPGLPPEQFF.

In nucleotides, the CDR3 is TGTGCCAGCAGCCAAGATACTAGCGGGGGGGCGGGTACGCAGTATTTT. Translation gives CASSQDTSGGAGTQYF. The J gene is TRBJ2-3, the V gene TRBV3-1 (or the pseudogene TRBV3-2), with TRBD2 identical over 13 bases. With V trimmed by 0 bases and J by 8 bases, 5 bases remained unmatched. The V gene's germline CDR1 is LGHDT and CDR2 YNNKEL (reference sequence). This CDR3 has 16 residues.